The clone carrying this T cell receptor beta chain was seen a handful of times. The antigen is undetermined. The data are from a study of STAT5B mutations in CD4+ large granular lymphocyte leukemia. General study points: 8/27 top patient clones versus 2/35 control clones were TRBV06-family. Patient CD4-sorted repertoires looked more clonal than healthy CD4+ repertoires, even without putative leukemic clones. About 25% of private leukemic clonotypes occurred rarely in other patients' non-leukemic repertoires.

Assay: immunoSEQ multiplex PCR; the TCRdb copy retains only in-frame clones and omits some. The data show 40,000 to 45,000 clones, around 85% seen once. Healthy controls were blood donor buffy coats. V was shortened by 5 bases and J by 3 bases, with 6 bases between the two germline ends. CDR3 size: 11 residues. CDR1 and CDR2 from the germline V gene are SGHNT and YYREEE (reference sequence). This chain uses TRBV5-4 with TRBJ2-7; D gene unclear. This TCR was sampled from a human donor in good health. The sequenced material came from CD4+ T cells from blood buffy coats. CDR3 DNA sequence: TGTGCCAGCAGGGGCAACTACGAGCAGTACTTC. Its protein product is CASRGNYEQYF. Together with reference TRBV5-4 and TRBJ2-7, the CDR3 gives the full variable domain: ETGVTQSPTHLIKTRGQQVTLRCSSQSGHNTVSWYQQALGQGPQFIFQYYREEENGRGNFPPRFSGLQFPNYSSELNVNALELDDSALYLCASRGNYEQYFGPGTRLTVT.